Presented here are 29 T cell receptor beta chains from one specimen sequenced in a study of blood T cell repertoires in COVID-19. Profiling relied on immunoSEQ multiplex PCR, and the TCRdb table lists in-frame clones only, not all of them. This sample carries about 200,000 clones, about 76% of them seen once, and the ten largest clones take more than 8.5%. The sequenced material came from PBMCs or T cells enriched from blood (not recorded which). Source of these receptors: a woman aged 50 to 60 with acute COVID-19.

The count of this clone is one. This chain uses TRBV19 with TRBJ1-2; 8 bases are shared with TRBD1. The V and J ends lost 5 bases and 3 bases, in that order; junction bases with no gene match: 20. The CDR3 spans 19 residues. The germline V gene encodes CDR1 LNHDA and CDR2 SQIVND (reference sequence). In DNA form, the CDR3 reads TGTGCCAGTAGTCCATACCCGCAAGCCTTCAGGGGGCAAGACTATGGCTACACCTTC. Encoded protein: CASSPYPQAFRGQDYGYTF.

The chain uses TRBV12-5 and TRBJ1-5; D uncertain. V was pared by 1 base and J by 4 bases, with 17 bases between. This CDR3 is built from 17 residues. Per the germline V gene, CDR1 is LGHNT and CDR2 is FRNRAP. CDR3 sequence (DNA): TGTGCTAGTGGTTTGGGTATCACCGCCCGGGGTAATCAGCCCCAGCATTTT. Translated, it gives CASGLGITARGNQPQHF.

The CDR3 protein is CASKRAGVASTDTQYF. CDR3 bases: TGTGCCAGTAAAAGGGCCGGGGTGGCTTCAACAGATACGCAGTATTTT. The genes are TRBV19 and TRBJ2-3, with D tentatively TRBD2 (5 bases). The germline V gene has CDR1 LNHDA and CDR2 SQIVND (reference sequence). Trimming took 7 bases from V and 3 from J, leaving 20 bases between them. The CDR3 runs 16 residues.

This sequence joins TRBV7-2 and TRBJ2-7; D perhaps matches TRBD1 (6 bases). CDR1 and CDR2 from the germline V gene are SGHTA and FQGNSA. V gave up 5 bases and J gave up 2 bases, with 13 bases separating them. The CDR3 totals 14 residues. The CDR3 sequence: CASSTGTSPYEQYF. CDR3 bases: TGTGCCAGCAGCACCGGGACATCCCCCTACGAGCAGTACTTC.

This chain links TRBV9 with TRBJ1-6; 9 positions agree with TRBD1. The CDR3 spans 16 residues. V lost 3 bases and J lost 2; bases outside the gene matches: 3. The germline gives CDR1 SGDLS, CDR2 YYNGEE. The CDR3 coding sequence is TGTGCCAGCAGCGCGACAGGGGGGACCTATAATTCACCCCTCCACTTT. Translating it yields CASSATGGTYNSPLHF.

The chain is built from TRBV28 and TRBJ2-1, with 9 bases aligning to TRBD2. The CDR3 consists of 15 residues. CDR1 is MDHEN, CDR2 SYDVKM, per germline. V shed 6 bases and J 7 bases; nucleotides not matched to a gene: 10. CDR3 residues: CASRLPSGNLNEQFF. CDR3 bases: TGTGCCAGCAGGCTCCCTAGCGGGAACTTGAATGAGCAGTTCTTC.

This chain links TRBV10-3 with TRBJ1-6; TRBD1 matches 7 bases. Unmatched junction bases numbered 8, after V lost 10 bases and J lost 5 bases. Germline values: CDR1 ENHRY, CDR2 SYGVKD. The CDR3 has 14 residues. CDR3 sequence reads: CATGTDANNSPLHF. Here the CDR3 DNA reads TGTGCCACGGGGACAGACGCCAATAATTCACCCCTCCACTTT.

The chain combines TRBV9 with TRBJ2-2; a weak D match, TRBD1 (5 bases). Germline CDR1 reads SGDLS; CDR2 reads YYNGEE. The CDR3 covers 14 residues. The V end was cut by 4 bases, the J end by 7 bases, with 14 bases between. CDR3 sequence reads: CASSPRRAGGELFF. The CDR3 coding sequence is TGTGCCAGCAGCCCCCGCAGGGCCGGCGGGGAGCTGTTTTTT.

The count of this clone is one. This CDR3 is CASSTTWDSLAKNIQYF. CDR3 bases: TGTGCCAGCAGCACCACATGGGACAGTCTAGCCAAAAACATTCAGTACTTC. The chain combines TRBV9 with TRBJ2-4; 7 nucleotides agree with TRBD1. The CDR3 extends over 17 amino acids. The germline V gene encodes CDR1 SGDLS and CDR2 YYNGEE. The trim removed 4 bases at V and 0 bases at J, leaving 10 bases unmatched.

The CDR3 bases are TGTGCCAGCAGCCGTACAGGGGATAGCAATCAGCCCCAGCATTTT. It is translated as CASSRTGDSNQPQHF. The chain carries TRBV5-5 and TRBJ1-5, with TRBD1 identical over 7 bases. The germline V gene encodes CDR1 SGHKS and CDR2 YYEKEE (reference sequence). V lost 4 bases and J lost 0; bases outside the gene matches: 4. The CDR3 is 15 residues long.

The J gene is TRBJ2-4, the V gene TRBV28, with 10 bases identical to TRBD1. Per germline, CDR1 MDHEN and CDR2 SYDVKM. This CDR3 contains 15 residues. The V segment lost 5 bases and the J segment 8 bases; nucleotides outside the gene matches: 9. DNA for the CDR3: TGTGCCAGCAGTCCCCCGGGACAGGGGAAAGACATTCAGTACTTC. Translation: CASSPPGQGKDIQYF.

This clone was counted ten times or more. V and J are TRBV28 and TRBJ2-7; TRBD1 matches 12 bases. CDR1 is MDHEN, CDR2 SYDVKM, per germline. The CDR3 consists of 14 residues. The V and J ends lost 7 bases and 7 bases, in that order; junction bases with no gene match: 8. CDR3 protein: CASNLGQGAREQYF. The CDR3 coding sequence is TGTGCCAGCAATTTGGGACAGGGGGCGCGGGAGCAGTACTTC. The variable domain in full, with the rest retrieved from reference TRBV28 and TRBJ2-7, is DVKVTQSSRYLVKRTGEKVFLECVQDMDHENMFWYRQDPGLGLRLIYFSYDVKMKEKGDIPEGYSVSREKKERFSLILESASTNQTSMYLCASNLGQGAREQYFGPGTRLTVT.

The chain couples TRBV5-1 to TRBJ2-3; 9 positions match TRBD2. J gave up 1 base and V 3 bases, and 6 bases lay outside the gene matches. The CDR3 is made up of 16 amino acids. In germline, CDR1 is SGHRS, CDR2 YFSETQ. The CDR3 reads CASSSNSGSGTDTQYF. The CDR3 DNA reads TGCGCCAGCAGCTCAAATAGCGGGAGCGGCACAGATACGCAGTATTTT.

The chain is built from TRBV28 and TRBJ1-5; possible D gene TRBD1, 6 bases. Trimming removed 3 bases from V and 6 bases from J, with 15 bases in between. Germline V CDR1 and CDR2: MDHEN, SYDVKM. CDR3 size: 15 residues. CDR3 sequence reads: CASSFPRGRGQPQHF. The DNA of the CDR3 is TGTGCCAGCAGTTTTCCCAGGGGAAGGGGTCAGCCCCAGCATTTT.

The chain recombines TRBV27 with TRBJ2-1; D is uncertain. This CDR3 has 14 residues. Trimming pared 1 base from V and 10 bases from J, leaving 14 bases between. CDR1 MNHEY and CDR2 SMNVEV come from the germline V gene (reference sequence). CDR3 coding DNA: TGTGCCAGCAGTTTATACACCGCCATGGCAGAGCAGTTCTTC. Its protein product is CASSLYTAMAEQFF.

The rearrangement joins TRBV6-1 to TRBJ1-2, with a possible D match to TRBD1 (5 bases). V lost 1 base and J lost 3, with 15 bases in between. Germline V gives CDR1 MNHNS, CDR2 SASEGT. The CDR3 contains 16 residues. CDR3 nucleotide sequence: TGTGCCAGCAGTGAAGGGTGGGGCGGTCAGCACTATGGCTACACCTTC. Its protein product is CASSEGWGGQHYGYTF.

The J gene is TRBJ2-3, the V gene TRBV18; 8 bases are shared with TRBD2. The CDR3 spans 16 residues. The V gene's germline CDR1 is KGHSH and CDR2 LQKENI. V was pared by 6 bases and J by 1 base, with 9 bases of the junction left unmatched. CDR3 amino acids: CASSRTGGAGTDTQYF. Here the CDR3 DNA reads TGTGCCAGCTCGCGGACCGGGGGGGCCGGCACAGATACGCAGTATTTT.

Many counts were recorded for this clone. At one boundary the junction diverges from the germline segment, which might be a read error. The chain has TRBV9 and TRBJ2-7; unclear D gene. This CDR3 is 14 amino acids long. Germline CDR1 SGDLS, CDR2 YYNGEE. The CDR3, as DNA: TGTGCCAGCAGCGTAGCCTCCCTCTCCTTCGAGCAGTACTTC. It specifies CASSVASLSFEQYF. Variable domain in full (rest from reference TRBV9 and TRBJ2-7): DSGVTQTPKHLITATGQRVTLRCSPRSGDLSVYWYQQSLDQGLQFLIQYYNGEERAKGNILERFSAQQFPDLHSELNLSSLELGDSALYFCASSVASLSFEQYFGPGTRLTVT.

This clone showed up just once. This chain joins TRBV5-4 and TRBJ2-1, with 9 bases fitting TRBD2. Germline V lookup: CDR1 SGHNT, CDR2 YYREEE (reference sequence). J lost 9 bases, V lost 3 bases, and 13 bases had no gene match. The CDR3 contains 16 residues. CDR3 DNA: TGTGCCAGCAGCTCGGGGACAGCGGGGGGTTCAGGTGAGCAGTTCTTC. Translation gives CASSSGTAGGSGEQFF. Complete variable domain (other parts from reference TRBV5-4 and TRBJ2-1): ETGVTQSPTHLIKTRGQQVTLRCSSQSGHNTVSWYQQALGQGPQFIFQYYREEENGRGNFPPRFSGLQFPNYSSELNVNALELDDSALYLCASSSGTAGGSGEQFFGPGTRLTVL.

This clone has just one count. The V call is TRBV5-5, the J call TRBJ1-5; D is perhaps TRBD1 (6 bases). Per germline, CDR1 SGHKS and CDR2 YYEKEE (reference sequence). V was trimmed by 3 bases and J by 7 bases, leaving 14 bases between them. This CDR3 has 14 residues. The CDR3 reads CASSWGQGRQPQHF. As DNA, the CDR3 is TGTGCCAGCAGCTGGGGGCAGGGCAGACAGCCCCAGCATTTT. The variable domain in full, completed from reference TRBV5-5 and TRBJ1-5, reads DAGVTQSPTHLIKTRGQQVTLRCSPISGHKSVSWYQQVLGQGPQFIFQYYEKEERGRGNFPDRFSARQFPNYSSELNVNALLLGDSALYLCASSWGQGRQPQHFGDGTRLSIL.

The chain is built from TRBV10-3 and TRBJ1-2; possible D gene TRBD1, 5 bases. Germline V gives CDR1 ENHRY, CDR2 SYGVKD. CDR3 length equals 12 residues. The CDR3 spells CGTRGLNYGYTF. CDR3 DNA: TGTGGAACCCGGGGACTTAACTATGGCTACACCTTC.

The J gene is TRBJ1-1, the V gene TRBV19, with D possibly TRBD1 on 6 matching bases. This CDR3 region has 13 residues. V was clipped by 5 bases and J by 5 bases, with 12 bases between them. CDR1 and CDR2 (germline): LNHDA, SQIVND (reference sequence). DNA for the CDR3: TGTGCCAGTAGTGCCCGACAGGAGACTGAAGCTTTCTTT. Translating it yields CASSARQETEAFF. Full variable domain (rest looked up from reference TRBV19 and TRBJ1-1): DGGITQSPKYLFRKEGQNVTLSCEQNLNHDAMYWYRQDPGQGLRLIYYSQIVNDFQKGDIAEGYSVSREKKESFPLTVTSAQKNPTAFYLCASSARQETEAFFGQGTRLTVV.

V and J are TRBV7-9 and TRBJ2-2, with 8 bases that match TRBD1. The CDR3 is 15 residues long. Unmatched junction bases numbered 8, after V lost 6 bases and J lost 5 bases. Per the germline V gene, CDR1 is SEHNR and CDR2 is FQNEAQ (reference sequence). CDR3 DNA sequence: TGTGCCAGCAGGGGACAGGAGGGGCCGACCGGGGAGCTGTTTTTT. Amino acids: CASRGQEGPTGELFF. Full variable domain (rest looked up from reference TRBV7-9 and TRBJ2-2): DTGVSQNPRHKITKRGQNVTFRCDPISEHNRLYWYRQTLGQGPEFLTYFQNEAQLEKSRLLSDRFSAERPKGSFSTLEIQRTEQGDSAMYLCASRGQEGPTGELFFGEGSRLTVL.

V usage is TRBV5-5 and J usage is TRBJ1-6; D remains unclear. The CDR3 sequence is 15 residues long. Between the trimmed V and J ends, which lost 0 bases and 7 bases, there was a span of 11 bases. Germline CDR1 and CDR2: SGHKS and YYEKEE (reference sequence). The CDR3 is CASSLEPHPNSPLHF. The DNA of the CDR3 is TGTGCCAGCAGCTTGGAACCACACCCCAATTCACCCCTCCACTTT.

The chain uses TRBV5-4 and TRBJ1-2, with a tentative D call TRBD1 (6 bases). The germline V and J ends were trimmed by 2 bases and 1 base, with 9 bases remaining between them. Germline V gives CDR1 SGHNT, CDR2 YYREEE (reference sequence). The CDR3 sequence is 14 residues long. The CDR3 here is CASSFQGLNYGYTF. The CDR3 DNA reads as TGTGCCAGCAGCTTTCAGGGGCTTAACTATGGCTACACCTTC. Filled out from reference TRBV5-4 and TRBJ1-2, the complete variable domain reads ETGVTQSPTHLIKTRGQQVTLRCSSQSGHNTVSWYQQALGQGPQFIFQYYREEENGRGNFPPRFSGLQFPNYSSELNVNALELDDSALYLCASSFQGLNYGYTFGSGTRLTVV.

V usage is TRBV9 and J usage is TRBJ2-1; 13 positions agree with TRBD2. This CDR3 is built from 15 residues. Trimming took 2 bases from V and 10 from J; bases not matched to a gene: 6. Germline loops: CDR1 SGDLS, CDR2 YYNGEE. DNA of the CDR3: TGTGCCAGCAGCGTGGACAGGGGACTAGCGGGAGAGCAGTTCTTC. It codes for CASSVDRGLAGEQFF.

This clone was picked up one time. The V gene is TRBV27, the J gene TRBJ1-3, with TRBD1 identical over 8 bases. V dropped 6 bases and J dropped 0; count of bases not matched to a gene: 4. The CDR3 runs to 15 residues. The V gene's germline CDR1 is MNHEY and CDR2 SMNVEV (reference sequence). CDR3 loop: CASRRQGSSGNTIYF. The DNA for the CDR3 is TGTGCCAGCAGACGACAGGGGAGCTCTGGAAACACCATATATTTT.

In its sample, this clone was seen once. The chain recombines TRBV5-1 with TRBJ2-7, with 9 nucleotides matching TRBD1. Trimming removed 2 bases from V and 5 bases from J; junction bases left unmatched: 11. The CDR3 totals 16 residues. The germline V gene encodes CDR1 SGHRS and CDR2 YFSETQ. CDR3 sequence: CASSFSPGTGKDEQYF. The CDR3 DNA reads as TGCGCCAGCAGCTTCTCGCCCGGGACAGGGAAGGACGAGCAGTACTTC.

This clone was observed a single time. The rearrangement links TRBV6-6 to TRBJ1-5; D might be TRBD1 (5 bases). V was cut by 2 bases and J by 1 base, with 12 bases left in between. CDR3 length equals 16 residues. Germline assignment: CDR1 MNHNY and CDR2 SVGAGI (reference sequence). DNA of the CDR3: TGTGCCAGCAGTTACGCGCAGGGAGGGAGCAATCAGCCCCAGCATTTT. Amino acid sequence: CASSYAQGGSNQPQHF.